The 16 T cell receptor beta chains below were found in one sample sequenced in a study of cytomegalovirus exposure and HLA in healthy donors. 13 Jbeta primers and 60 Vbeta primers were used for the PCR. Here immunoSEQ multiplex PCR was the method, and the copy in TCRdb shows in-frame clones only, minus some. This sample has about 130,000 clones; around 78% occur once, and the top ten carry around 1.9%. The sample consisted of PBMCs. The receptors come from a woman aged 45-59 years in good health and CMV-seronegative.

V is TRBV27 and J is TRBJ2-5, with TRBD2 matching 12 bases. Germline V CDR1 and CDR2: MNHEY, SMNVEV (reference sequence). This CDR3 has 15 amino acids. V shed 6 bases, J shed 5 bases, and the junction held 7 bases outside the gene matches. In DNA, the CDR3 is TGTGCCAGCAGATTAACCGGGACTAGCGGGGAGACCCAGTACTTC. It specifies CASRLTGTSGETQYF.

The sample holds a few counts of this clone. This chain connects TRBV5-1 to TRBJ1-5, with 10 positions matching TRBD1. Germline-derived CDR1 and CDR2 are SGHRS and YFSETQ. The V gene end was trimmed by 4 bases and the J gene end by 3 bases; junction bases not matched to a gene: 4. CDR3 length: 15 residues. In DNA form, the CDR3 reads TGCGCCAGCAGCCCCGGGACAGGGGACAATCAGCCCCAGCATTTT. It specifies CASSPGTGDNQPQHF.

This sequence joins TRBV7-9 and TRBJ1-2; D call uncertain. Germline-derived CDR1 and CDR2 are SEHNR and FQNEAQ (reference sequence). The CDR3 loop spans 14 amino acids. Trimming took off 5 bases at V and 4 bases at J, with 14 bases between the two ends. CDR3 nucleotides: TGTGCCAGCAGCCCCCCCGCGGGCTTCTATGGCTACACCTTC. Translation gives CASSPPAGFYGYTF.

In DNA form, the CDR3 reads TGTGCCAGCAGCTTGGAGAGCACGTTCGCGAACACCGGGGAGCTGTTTTTT. Its translation: CASSLESTFANTGELFF. V is TRBV5-4 and J is TRBJ2-2, with D unclear. Trimming left V 0 bases short and J 0 bases short, with 12 bases between. The CDR3 consists of 17 residues. Germline V gene data show CDR1 as SGHNT and CDR2 as YYREEE (reference sequence).

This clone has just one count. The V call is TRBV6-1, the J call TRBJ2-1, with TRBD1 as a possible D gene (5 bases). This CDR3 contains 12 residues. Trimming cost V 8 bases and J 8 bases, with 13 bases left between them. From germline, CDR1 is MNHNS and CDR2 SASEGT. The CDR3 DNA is TGTGCCAGCGATCGGTGGGGCTATGAGCAGTTCTTC. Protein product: CASDRWGYEQFF.

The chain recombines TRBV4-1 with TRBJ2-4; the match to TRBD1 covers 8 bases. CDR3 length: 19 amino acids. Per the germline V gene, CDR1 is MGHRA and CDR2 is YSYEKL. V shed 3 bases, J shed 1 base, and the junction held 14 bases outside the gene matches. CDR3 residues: CASSQGVTGAEGAKNIQYF. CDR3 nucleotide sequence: TGCGCCAGCAGCCAGGGAGTGACAGGGGCGGAAGGGGCCAAAAACATTCAGTACTTC.

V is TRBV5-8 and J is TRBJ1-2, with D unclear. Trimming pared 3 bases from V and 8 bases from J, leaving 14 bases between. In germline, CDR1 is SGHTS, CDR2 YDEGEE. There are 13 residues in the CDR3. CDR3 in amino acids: CASSSAPGLGYTF. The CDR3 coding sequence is TGTGCCAGCAGCTCCGCTCCGGGTCTCGGCTACACCTTC.

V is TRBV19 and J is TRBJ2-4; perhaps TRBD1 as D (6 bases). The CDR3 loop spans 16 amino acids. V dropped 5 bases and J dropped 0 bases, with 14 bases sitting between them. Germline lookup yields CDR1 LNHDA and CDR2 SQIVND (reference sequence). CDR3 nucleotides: TGTGCCAGTAGTGCAAGGACAGCCCTAGCCAAAAACATTCAGTACTTC. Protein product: CASSARTALAKNIQYF.

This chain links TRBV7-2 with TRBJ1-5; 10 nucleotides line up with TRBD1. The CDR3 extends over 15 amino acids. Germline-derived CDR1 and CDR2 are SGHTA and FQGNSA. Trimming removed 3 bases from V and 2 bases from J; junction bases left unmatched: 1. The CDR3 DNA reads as TGTGCCAGCAGCTTTGGACAGGGGGGCAATCAGCCCCAGCATTTT. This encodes CASSFGQGGNQPQHF.

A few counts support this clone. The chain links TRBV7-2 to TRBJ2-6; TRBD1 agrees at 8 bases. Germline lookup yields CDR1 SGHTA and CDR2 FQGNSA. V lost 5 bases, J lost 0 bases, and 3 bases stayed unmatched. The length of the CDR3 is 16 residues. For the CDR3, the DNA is TGTGCCAGCAGCAGACAGGGGCCCTCTGGGGCCAACGTCCTGACTTTC. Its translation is CASSRQGPSGANVLTF.

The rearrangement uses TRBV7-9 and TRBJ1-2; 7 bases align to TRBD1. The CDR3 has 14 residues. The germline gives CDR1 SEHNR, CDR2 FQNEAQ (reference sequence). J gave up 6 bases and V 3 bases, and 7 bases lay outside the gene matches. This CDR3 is CASSFGTALNGYTF. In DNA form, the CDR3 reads TGTGCCAGCAGCTTTGGGACAGCCTTAAATGGCTACACCTTC.

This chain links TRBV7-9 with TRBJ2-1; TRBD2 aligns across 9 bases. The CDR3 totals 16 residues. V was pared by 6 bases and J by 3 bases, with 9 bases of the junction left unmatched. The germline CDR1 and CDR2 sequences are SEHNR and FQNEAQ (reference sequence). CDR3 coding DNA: TGTGCCAGCAGTCCTCTAGCGGGGCTAAGCTACAATGAGCAGTTCTTC. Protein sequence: CASSPLAGLSYNEQFF.

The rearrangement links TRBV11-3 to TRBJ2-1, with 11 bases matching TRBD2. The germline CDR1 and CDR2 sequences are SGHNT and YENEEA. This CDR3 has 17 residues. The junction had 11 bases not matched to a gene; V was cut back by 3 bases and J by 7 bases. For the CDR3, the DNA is TGTGCCAGCAGCTTCGAGGGTTCCAGACTAGCGGGAAATGAGCAGTTCTTC. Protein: CASSFEGSRLAGNEQFF. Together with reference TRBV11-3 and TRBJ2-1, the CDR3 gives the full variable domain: EAGVVQSPRYKIIEKKQPVAFWCNPISGHNTLYWYLQNLGQGPELLIRYENEEAVDDSQLPKDRFSAERLKGVDSTLKIQPAELGDSAVYLCASSFEGSRLAGNEQFFGPGTRLTVL.

The CDR3 loop reads CASSLRTGPYEAFF. CDR3 nucleotides: TGTGCCAGCAGTCTCCGGACAGGCCCCTATGAAGCTTTCTTT. The chain joins TRBV27 to TRBJ1-1, with 7 nucleotides matching TRBD1. This CDR3 is 14 amino acids long. The germline gives CDR1 MNHEY, CDR2 SMNVEV (reference sequence). V shed 5 bases, J shed 7 bases, and the junction held 10 bases outside the gene matches.

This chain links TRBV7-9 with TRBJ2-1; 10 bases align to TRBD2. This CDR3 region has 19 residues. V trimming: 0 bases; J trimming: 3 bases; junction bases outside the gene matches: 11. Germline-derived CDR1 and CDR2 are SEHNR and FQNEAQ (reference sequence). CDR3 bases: TGTGCCAGCAGCTTAGCGGTTTTTAGCGGGAGGACCCACTACAATGAGCAGTTCTTC. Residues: CASSLAVFSGRTHYNEQFF.

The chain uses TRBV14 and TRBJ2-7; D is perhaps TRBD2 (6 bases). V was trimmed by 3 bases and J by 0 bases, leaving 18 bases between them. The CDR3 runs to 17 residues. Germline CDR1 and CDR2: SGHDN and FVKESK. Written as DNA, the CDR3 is TGTGCCAGCAGCCACCCCCCGGCCGGGAGATACTCCTACGAGCAGTACTTC. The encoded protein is CASSHPPAGRYSYEQYF.